The rows below give T cell receptor beta chains drawn from one sample of a study of shared clonotypes between healthy human individuals. The repertoire was sequenced with immunoSEQ multiplex PCR; TCRdb's copy has only in-frame clones and lacks some. The sample records roughly 2.2 million clones, approximately 93% being singletons. The sequenced sample was naive CD4+ T cells from PBMCs. The receptors here all came from a man aged 18 to 29 in good health. Some clones in this sample may be carry-over from other donors' samples. CDR3s include the opening cysteine and the closing phenylalanine or tryptophan. The D gene is left open where the match is weak. The size entry is marked missing in some rows and otherwise reads once, few, many or a size class.

d_call	clone_size	v_call	j_call	cdr3_length	cdr3_nt	cdr3_aa
-	-	TRBV5-1	TRBJ2-1	14	TGCGCCAGCAGCTTGCTATTATCCTACAATGAGCAGTTCTTC	CASSLLLSYNEQFF
-	-	TRBV5-6	TRBJ2-7	14	TGTGCCAGCAGCTTGACGGTAGGGACCTACGAGCAGTACTTC	CASSLTVGTYEQYF
TRBD2	-	TRBV27	TRBJ2-2	16	TGTGCCAGCAGTTTGGCTAGCGGGTCGTTAACCGGGGAGCTGTTTTTT	CASSLASGSLTGELFF
-	-	TRBV5-1	TRBJ1-2	14	TGCGCCAGCAGCTTGGTAGGCAGCGTCTATGGCTACACCTTC	CASSLVGSVYGYTF
TRBD2	-	TRBV7-3	TRBJ2-3	16	TGTGCCAGCAGCTCGACTACTAGCGGACACACAGATACGCAGTATTTT	CASSSTTSGHTDTQYF
-	-	TRBV5-1	TRBJ2-5	14	TGCGCCAGCAGCTTGATAACGAACCAAGAGACCCAGTACTTC	CASSLITNQETQYF
-	-	TRBV7-6	TRBJ2-1	17	TGTGCCAGCAGCCTCGGAGTAGCGGCCTACTCCTACAATGAGCAGTTCTTC	CASSLGVAAYSYNEQFF
-	once	TRBV20-1	TRBJ2-5	11	TGCAGTGCTGGGCTTGGGGAGACCCAGTACTTC	CSAGLGETQYF
TRBD1	-	TRBV5-1	TRBJ2-1	13	TGCGCCAGCAGCTTGGACAGGGGCAATGAGCAGTTCTTC	CASSLDRGNEQFF
TRBD2	-	TRBV7-9	TRBJ2-7	18	TGTGCCAGCAGCTTAGAGGTCAGCGGGATGGTGGGTACCTACGAGCAGTACTTC	CASSLEVSGMVGTYEQYF
-	few	TRBV19	TRBJ2-7	13	TGTGCCAGTAGTATCCAGGGGTCCTACGAGCAGTACTTC	CASSIQGSYEQYF
-	-	TRBV27	TRBJ2-7	14	TGTGCCAGCAGTTTATCCAGTTACTCCTACGAGCAGTACTTC	CASSLSSYSYEQYF
-	-	TRBV30	TRBJ1-4	13	TGTGCCTGGAGTGTACTTGAGAGGGGGAGCCTGTTTTTT	CAWSVLERGSLFF
TRBD1	-	TRBV28	TRBJ2-1	15	TGTGCCACCAAGAGGGGGACAGGGACATACAATGAGCAGTTCTTC	CATKRGTGTYNEQFF
TRBD1	-	TRBV5-1	TRBJ1-4	14	TGCGCCAGCAGCTTACAGGGGGCAGGGGAAAAACTGTTTTTT	CASSLQGAGEKLFF
TRBD1	-	TRBV6-6	TRBJ2-7	16	TGTGCCAGCAGTTACTCGTACAGGGGGCAGGTCTACGAGCAGTACTTC	CASSYSYRGQVYEQYF
-	-	TRBV7-3	TRBJ2-7	13	TGTGCCAGCAGCCTCCGGAGGGCCTACGAGCAGTACTTC	CASSLRRAYEQYF
-	once	TRBV7-2	TRBJ2-1	15	TGTGCCAGCAGCTTAGGACCTCTCTCTGGGCTTGAGCAGTTCTTC	CASSLGPLSGLEQFF
-	-	TRBV28	TRBJ1-2	15	TGTGCCAGCAGTTCACGGGACCCGAAAGAACATGGCTACACCTTC	CASSSRDPKEHGYTF
-	-	TRBV5-1	TRBJ2-7	13	TGCGCCAGCAGGTCCGGGCAAGAGGACGAGCAGTACTTC	CASRSGQEDEQYF
TRBD2	-	TRBV7-3	TRBJ2-3	16	TGTGCCAGCAGCTCCCGACTAGCGGGAGGCACAGATACGCAGTATTTT	CASSSRLAGGTDTQYF
TRBD1	-	TRBV5-4	TRBJ2-2	16	TGTGCCAGCGGATTAAACAGGGGCTCGAACACCGGGGAGCTGTTTTTT	CASGLNRGSNTGELFF
-	-	TRBV7-9	TRBJ2-6	16	TGTGCCAGCAGCTTAGTCTTCAGCAGTGGGGCCAACGTCCTGACTTTC	CASSLVFSSGANVLTF
-	-	TRBV19	TRBJ1-1	13	TGTGCCAGTAGTACGACAGTGAACACTGAAGCTTTCTTT	CASSTTVNTEAFF
-	once	TRBV18	TRBJ2-2	14	TGTGCCAGCTCGGCAGGGTCAAACACCGGGGAGCTGTTTTTT	CASSAGSNTGELFF
-	-	TRBV7-9	TRBJ2-5	15	TGTGCCAGCACCCCTAGGGTGCTAGCGCTGCAGACCCAGTACTTC	CASTPRVLALQTQYF
-	-	TRBV28	TRBJ2-7	11	TGTGCCAGCAGAGTTAGCCGCGAGCAGTACTTC	CASRVSREQYF
-	-	TRBV5-1	TRBJ2-5	15	TGCGCCAGCAGCTTGAGTGGCAGCTGGGGGGAGACCCAGTACTTC	CASSLSGSWGETQYF
-	-	TRBV7-2	TRBJ2-3	18	TGTGCCAGCAGCTTATACCCCCAGGGGGGTTGGGGCACAGATACGCAGTATTTT	CASSLYPQGGWGTDTQYF
TRBD2	-	TRBV28	TRBJ2-7	16	TGTGCCAGCAGTTTATCTGGGACTAGCGGGAGAGACGAGCAGTACTTC	CASSLSGTSGRDEQYF
TRBD1	-	TRBV6-1	TRBJ2-7	13	TGTGCCACCCGGGCAGGGGGCTCCTACGAGCAGTACTTC	CATRAGGSYEQYF
-	-	TRBV21-1	TRBJ2-3	14	TGTGCCAGCAGCCTGGTTGGGGGCCCAGATACGCAGTATTTT	CASSLVGGPDTQYF
-	-	TRBV19	TRBJ2-2	15	TGTGCCAGTAGTATGCAGGGGACAAACACCGGGGAGCTGTTTTTT	CASSMQGTNTGELFF
TRBD1	-	TRBV5-4	TRBJ1-1	14	TGTGCCAGCAGCTTGGAGACAGGGGGCACTGAAGCTTTCTTT	CASSLETGGTEAFF
TRBD1	-	TRBV7-9	TRBJ2-1	16	TGTGCCAGCAGCTCGGCCGGGGACAGGGCTCGACAGGAGCAGTTCTTC	CASSSAGDRARQEQFF